This TCR beta chain was captured in a study of control samples from healthy donors and cancer patients. Germline loops: CDR1 SGHVS, CDR2 FQNEAQ. Trimming took off 4 bases at V and 7 bases at J, with 22 bases between the two ends. The CDR3 totals 16 residues. Only in-frame clones appear in the TCRdb table, and some are missing; sequencing was by immunoSEQ multiplex PCR. In the table there are 190,000 or so clones, approximately 95% of which are singletons. V gene TRBV7-8 combines with J gene TRBJ2-5, with D possibly matching TRBD1 (5 bases). This receptor was taken from a man in his late teens or twenties in good health. Sequencing was done on a sample of blood. The CDR3 here is CASSSLRTTPKLTQYF. The CDR3 coding sequence is TGTGCCAGCAGCTCGCTCAGGACAACACCGAAGTTGACCCAGTACTTC.